This passage covers 17 T cell receptor beta chains from one sample sequenced in a study of cytomegalovirus exposure and HLA in healthy donors. PCR involved 60 Vbeta and 13 Jbeta primers. Clones were read by immunoSEQ multiplex PCR, and TCRdb kept only the in-frame ones, dropping some. Its clone listing holds about 130,000 clones. The sample was PBMCs. These receptors were collected from a young man in good health and CMV-seronegative.

The chain joins TRBV28 to TRBJ1-5; D remains ambiguous. The CDR3 loop spans 14 amino acids. V was pared by 5 bases and J by 4 bases, with 12 bases between. CDR1 and CDR2 (germline): MDHEN, SYDVKM. CDR3 residues: CASSQTGGNQPQHF. In nucleotides, the CDR3 is TGTGCCAGCAGTCAGACTGGCGGGAATCAGCCCCAGCATTTT.

The chain carries TRBV6-5 and TRBJ1-2, with D unresolved. The CDR3 spans 14 residues. The germline V and J ends were trimmed by 0 bases and 6 bases, with 11 bases remaining between them. Germline V gene data show CDR1 as MNHEY and CDR2 as SVGAGI. The CDR3 protein is CASSYSALGNGYTF. CDR3 coding DNA: TGTGCCAGCAGTTACTCGGCACTAGGGAATGGCTACACCTTC.

The rearrangement joins TRBV5-6 to TRBJ2-1, with D unresolved. This CDR3 has 12 amino acids. Germline V gene lookup returns CDR1 SGHDT and CDR2 YYEEEE. Trimming left V 2 bases short and J 8 bases short, with 8 bases between. CDR3 sequence (DNA): TGTGCCAGCAGCTTTCCAGAAGATGAGCAGTTCTTC. Protein: CASSFPEDEQFF.

The gene calls are TRBV6-1 and TRBJ2-7; 10 nucleotides match TRBD1. The CDR3 sequence is 14 residues long. After removal of 4 bases from V and 7 bases from J, the junction contained 7 bases not matched to a gene. Germline V CDR1 and CDR2: MNHNS, SASEGT. CDR3 nucleotide sequence: TGTGCCAGCAGTGGACAGGGGGCCGTGGGTGAGCAGTACTTC. Translated, it gives CASSGQGAVGEQYF.

The genes are TRBV5-6 and TRBJ2-7; D uncertain. Trimming shortened V by 3 bases and J by 2 bases, and 6 bases separated the two germline ends. Germline values: CDR1 SGHDT, CDR2 YYEEEE. The CDR3 loop spans 12 amino acids. The CDR3 DNA reads TGTGCCAGCAGCTCCCAGGCCTACGAGCAGTACTTC. Translating gives CASSSQAYEQYF.

V gene TRBV9 combines with J gene TRBJ1-1, with TRBD1 identical over 7 bases. Trimming cost V 2 bases and J 7 bases; bases outside gene matches: 2. This CDR3 comprises 12 residues. Germline values: CDR1 SGDLS, CDR2 YYNGEE. The CDR3 DNA sequence: TGTGCCAGCAGCGTCCGACAGGGTGAAGCTTTCTTT. It is translated as CASSVRQGEAFF.

V gene TRBV30 combines with J gene TRBJ2-5; 8 bases agree with TRBD2. The V segment lost 3 bases and the J segment 6 bases; nucleotides outside the gene matches: 6. The CDR3 consists of 13 residues. Germline V gene lookup returns CDR1 GTSNPN and CDR2 SVGIG (reference sequence). The CDR3 nucleotides are TGTGCCTGGAGCCCCGGGGGGGGCAAGACCCAGTACTTC. It codes for CAWSPGGGKTQYF.

The chain carries TRBV9 and TRBJ2-2; 10 bases agree with TRBD2. Germline CDR1 reads SGDLS; CDR2 reads YYNGEE. The V and J ends lost 0 bases and 2 bases, in that order; junction bases with no gene match: 4. CDR3 length: 17 residues. The CDR3 here is CASSVVAGGGNTGELFF. CDR3 coding DNA: TGTGCCAGCAGCGTAGTAGCGGGGGGCGGAAACACCGGGGAGCTGTTTTTT.

The J gene is TRBJ1-2, the V gene TRBV19; the D gene is possibly TRBD1 (5 bases). Germline V lookup: CDR1 LNHDA, CDR2 SQIVND (reference sequence). CDR3 length: 16 amino acids. V lost 5 bases and J 0 bases, leaving 16 bases between the germline ends. This CDR3 reads CASSSSGGIPNYGYTF. CDR3 sequence (DNA): TGTGCCAGTAGTTCTTCGGGGGGTATCCCTAACTATGGCTACACCTTC. The whole variable domain, remainder taken from reference TRBV19 and TRBJ1-2, is DGGITQSPKYLFRKEGQNVTLSCEQNLNHDAMYWYRQDPGQGLRLIYYSQIVNDFQKGDIAEGYSVSREKKESFPLTVTSAQKNPTAFYLCASSSSGGIPNYGYTFGSGTRLTVV.

The chain joins TRBV27 to TRBJ1-4, with TRBD1 as a possible D gene (6 bases). Trimming took 4 bases from V and 12 from J, leaving 12 bases between them. This CDR3 spans 12 amino acids. The germline CDR1 and CDR2 sequences are MNHEY and SMNVEV (reference sequence). CDR3 loop: CASSSLGGELFF. As DNA, the CDR3 is TGTGCCAGCAGTTCCCTAGGGGGTGAACTGTTTTTT.

The chain couples TRBV9 to TRBJ2-5, with 12 bases fitting TRBD2. The CDR3 length is 16 residues. Germline CDR1 reads SGDLS; CDR2 reads YYNGEE. Losses at the gene ends were 0 bases for V and 5 bases for J; bases not matched to a gene: 5. The DNA of the CDR3 is TGTGCCAGCAGCGTAGTTGCTAGCGGGGGGGTGGAGACCCAGTACTTC. Its protein product is CASSVVASGGVETQYF.

V and J are TRBV6-5 and TRBJ2-7; TRBD2 is a possible D gene (5 bases). The germline V gene has CDR1 MNHEY and CDR2 SVGAGI. Trimming shortened V by 2 bases and J by 5 bases, and 10 bases separated the two germline ends. CDR3 length: 13 amino acids. CDR3 DNA: TGTGCCAGCAGTTACCGCCACGGGGACGAGCAGTACTTC. Its protein is CASSYRHGDEQYF.

The gene calls are TRBV5-1 and TRBJ2-7; 9 bases align to TRBD1. V dropped 0 bases and J dropped 3; count of bases not matched to a gene: 4. The germline gives CDR1 SGHRS, CDR2 YFSETQ. This CDR3 has 15 amino acids. The CDR3 coding sequence is TGCGCCAGCAGCTTGGCCCCGACAGGGGGCTACGAGCAGTACTTC. Its protein product is CASSLAPTGGYEQYF. The full variable domain, with the rest looked up from reference TRBV5-1 and TRBJ2-7, is KAGVTQTPRYLIKTRGQQVTLSCSPISGHRSVSWYQQTPGQGLQFLFEYFSETQRNKGNFPGRFSGRQFSNSRSEMNVSTLELGDSALYLCASSLAPTGGYEQYFGPGTRLTVT.

The chain joins TRBV18 to TRBJ1-5; 10 bases line up with TRBD1. The CDR3 loop spans 14 amino acids. Trimming removed 9 bases from V and 7 bases from J; junction bases left unmatched: 9. The germline V gene has CDR1 KGHSH and CDR2 LQKENI. The CDR3, as DNA: TGTGCCAGTTCCGGGACAGGGGTTACCCAGCCCCAGCATTTT. Protein product: CASSGTGVTQPQHF.

The V and J genes are TRBV5-6 and TRBJ2-7; TRBD2 matches 7 bases. V dropped 0 bases and J dropped 2; count of bases not matched to a gene: 2. The germline CDR1 and CDR2 sequences are SGHDT and YYEEEE. The CDR3 contains 14 residues. DNA of the CDR3: TGTGCCAGCAGCTTGGGACTAGCTCCCTACGAGCAGTACTTC. Its translation is CASSLGLAPYEQYF.

This sequence joins TRBV5-1 and TRBJ2-1; no clear D. This CDR3 is 17 amino acids long. The V gene lost 0 bases and the J gene lost 0 bases, with 13 bases spanning the gap. CDR1 and CDR2 (germline): SGHRS, YFSETQ. CDR3 sequence reads: CASSLALGGDSYNEQFF. DNA of the CDR3: TGCGCCAGCAGCTTGGCTTTAGGCGGAGACTCCTACAATGAGCAGTTCTTC.

The chain employs TRBV28 and TRBJ1-5, with TRBD1 as a possible D gene (5 bases). V lost 7 bases and J 0 bases, leaving 7 bases between the germline ends. Germline lookup yields CDR1 MDHEN and CDR2 SYDVKM. This CDR3 has 13 amino acids. DNA of the CDR3: TGTGCCAGCAAGGGGTATAGCAATCAGCCCCAGCATTTT. Its protein product is CASKGYSNQPQHF.